Reported below is one TCR beta chain. Its antigen is unidentified. A much larger clone lies a single base off, so this may be a read error. The CDR3 runs to 13 residues. Germline V lookup: CDR1 SGHAT, CDR2 FQNNGV. The data originate from a study of molecular identifiers for immune sequencing clone quantification. On the study more broadly: Naive CD8 cell RNA, from roughly 20,000 or 100,000 cells, was split five ways in replicates, with four sequenced.

TCRdb re-analysed the PCR reads in MiXCR, keeping a single row per CDR3 protein. Of 250,000 to 350,000 distinct CDR3 sequences in the sample, 20% to 25% were seen once. Points from the study as a whole: Sizes of highly expanded clones could be underestimated through identical TCRs sharing a barcode.

Naive CD8 T cells were sorted as CD8+CD4-CCR7+CD45RA+. This chain links TRBV11-2 with TRBJ2-7; D perhaps matches TRBD1 (5 bases). This receptor was taken from a human donor in good health. Some libraries in this study had Jurkat cell RNA spiked in. Sequenced material: naive CD8+ T cells from blood, with Jurkat cell RNA spiked in. The subset: FACS-sorted CD8+CD4-CCR7+CD45RA+ naive T cells. The CDR3 DNA follows: TGTGCCAGCAGCGAAGGCAGGGCCTACAAGCAGTACTTC. Amino acid sequence: CASSEGRAYKQYF.